This T cell receptor beta chain originates from a study of T cells in Graves' hyperthyroidism and ophthalmopathy. Overall study results and limits: In the analysis, a 13 V-J model separated ophthalmopathy from stable hyperthyroidism. The model foresaw ophthalmopathy a median around 6.8 months prior to onset.

The V gene lost 7 bases and the J gene lost 0 bases, with 9 bases spanning the gap. The CDR3 has 13 amino acids. Germline assignment: CDR1 SGHDN and CDR2 FVKESK. TCR beta CDR3 regions were amplified from RNA. The TCR CDR3 was amplified in a first-round RT-PCR using the HTBI primer set. One entry per CDR3 protein, called by TCRdb with MiXCR from the multiplex PCR reads. The sample holds 45,000 to 75,000 distinct CDR3 sequences, roughly 50% seen once. This clonotype was counted many times. Its cognate antigen is unknown. The sequenced sample was blood. The TCR originated in a woman aged 25-40 years with Graves' ophthalmopathy. This chain links TRBV14 with TRBJ1-1; D ambiguous. CDR3 sequence reads: CASTADMNTEAFF. CDR3 DNA: TGTGCCAGCACGGCCGATATGAACACTGAAGCTTTCTTT.